This entry lists 32 T cell receptor beta chains sequenced from one sample in a study of graft-versus-host responses after intestinal transplantation. Using immunoSEQ multiplex PCR, the repertoire was profiled, and TCRdb retains in-frame clones only, with some absent. The sample shows about 88,000 clones, 85% to 90% of them seen only once. Antigens for these TCRs are unknown. This specimen consisted of unstimulated CD4+ T cells sorted from spleen or lymph node cells, obtained before intestinal transplant. The receptors were sampled from a human donor who received an intestinal transplant.

The chain carries TRBV4-1 and TRBJ1-2; no clear D. The CDR3 length is 13 residues. V lost 6 bases to trimming and J lost 3 bases, with 11 bases between them. Germline V CDR1 and CDR2: MGHRA, YSYEKL. The CDR3 protein is CASSRREDYGYTF. The CDR3, as DNA: TGCGCCAGCAGTCGGAGGGAGGACTATGGCTACACCTTC.

The chain couples TRBV18 to TRBJ1-1; tentative D call: TRBD1 (6 bases). Germline CDR1 and CDR2: KGHSH and LQKENI. The CDR3 runs 16 residues. Trimming cost V 2 bases and J 8 bases, with 21 bases left between them. The CDR3 nucleotides read TGTGCCAGCTCACCAGCTCCCCCCGCGGGGGCCACAGAAGCTTTCTTT. Amino acid sequence: CASSPAPPAGATEAFF. Full variable domain (outside the CDR3, taken from reference TRBV18 and TRBJ1-1): NAGVMQNPRHLVRRRGQEARLRCSPMKGHSHVYWYRQLPEEGLKFMVYLQKENIIDESGMPKERFSAEFPKEGPSILRIQQVVRGDSAAYFCASSPAPPAGATEAFFGQGTRLTVV.

This clone was seen more than once but under ten times. This rearrangement joins TRBV6-5 to TRBJ2-2; 10 bases match TRBD1. The CDR3 loop spans 13 amino acids. The V and J ends lost 10 bases and 7 bases, in that order; junction bases with no gene match: 6. From germline, CDR1 is MNHEY and CDR2 SVGAGI. The CDR3, as DNA: TGTGCCACCAGGGACAGGGGTGGCGGGGAGCTGTTTTTT. It encodes CATRDRGGGELFF.

The V call is TRBV5-1, the J call TRBJ2-2, with TRBD2 as a possible D gene (5 bases). The V gene lost 4 bases and the J gene lost 8 bases, with 15 bases spanning the gap. Germline-derived CDR1 and CDR2 are SGHRS and YFSETQ. The CDR3 runs 14 residues. CDR3 DNA sequence: TGCGCCAGCAGCCCCCGGCCGGGGTTTGGGGAGCTGTTTTTT. Its translation: CASSPRPGFGELFF.

The V gene is TRBV9, the J gene TRBJ2-5; D is perhaps TRBD2 (7 bases). V was cut by 0 bases and J by 5 bases, with 14 bases left in between. The CDR3 totals 15 residues. Germline values: CDR1 SGDLS, CDR2 YYNGEE. The CDR3 sequence is CASSVVPGGWETQYF. CDR3 sequence (DNA): TGTGCCAGCAGCGTAGTGCCGGGGGGCTGGGAGACCCAGTACTTC.

About this clone: Within the sample, other DNA sequences also encode this same CDR3. The rearrangement links TRBV18 to TRBJ1-4, with 11 bases fitting TRBD1. The CDR3 sequence is 14 residues long. From germline, CDR1 is KGHSH and CDR2 LQKENI. Trimming removed 2 bases from V and 7 bases from J; junction bases left unmatched: 0. The chain's CDR3 is CASSPGTGGEKLFF. The CDR3 DNA is TGTGCCAGCTCACCAGGGACAGGGGGTGAAAAACTGTTTTTT.

The V call is TRBV10-3, the J call TRBJ2-5, with 11 bases fitting TRBD1. CDR3 size: 17 residues. After removal of 4 bases from V and 1 base from J, the junction contained 8 bases not matched to a gene. CDR1 ENHRY and CDR2 SYGVKD come from the germline V gene. CDR3 residues: CAISAGQGAVGQETQYF. In nucleotides, the CDR3 is TGTGCCATCAGTGCCGGACAGGGGGCGGTGGGCCAAGAGACCCAGTACTTC.

As to this clone: The sample contains more than one DNA sequence encoding this CDR3. This rearrangement joins TRBV9 to TRBJ2-5; D is possibly TRBD2 (6 bases). Trimming took off 0 bases at V and 2 bases at J, with 8 bases between the two ends. CDR1 is SGDLS, CDR2 YYNGEE, per germline. The CDR3 totals 14 residues. The CDR3: CASSVGGVQETQYF. The CDR3 nucleotides read TGTGCCAGCAGCGTAGGGGGGGTACAAGAGACCCAGTACTTC.

The chain uses TRBV4-2 and TRBJ1-5; weak D call: TRBD1 (5 bases). The CDR3 has 16 residues. Germline V gene data show CDR1 as LGHNA and CDR2 as YNFKEQ. Trimming removed 0 bases from V and 5 bases from J, with 14 bases in between. CDR3 nucleotides: TGTGCCAGCAGCCAAGATTCCGGACAAGTGTATCAGCCCCAGCATTTT. Amino acid sequence: CASSQDSGQVYQPQHF.

The V and J genes are TRBV19 and TRBJ2-7; a possible D gene is TRBD1 (5 bases). The ends were cut back, 3 bases at V and 0 bases at J, with 9 bases in the middle. The CDR3 sequence is 14 residues long. From germline, CDR1 is LNHDA and CDR2 SQIVND (reference sequence). CDR3 in amino acids: CASSIRRDSYEQYF. As DNA, the CDR3 is TGTGCCAGTAGTATCCGCAGGGACTCCTACGAGCAGTACTTC.

The V call is TRBV9, the J call TRBJ1-1, with a possible D match to TRBD1 (5 bases). Looked up from germline, CDR1 is SGDLS and CDR2 is YYNGEE. CDR3 length: 15 amino acids. V was cut by 0 bases and J by 0 bases, with 9 bases left in between. CDR3 DNA: TGTGCCAGCAGCGTAGTATCAGGGCTGAACACTGAAGCTTTCTTT. It yields the protein CASSVVSGLNTEAFF.

This clone was detected once. V and J are TRBV11-2 and TRBJ2-5, with D uncertain. Trimming removed 1 base at V and 4 bases at J, with 10 bases between. The CDR3 contains 14 residues. In germline, CDR1 is SGHAT, CDR2 FQNNGV. CDR3 in DNA: TGTGCCAGCAGCTTAGTCGGGTTGGTAGAGACCCAGTACTTC. Translating gives CASSLVGLVETQYF. The full variable domain, its missing parts supplied by reference TRBV11-2 and TRBJ2-5, is EAGVAQSPRYKIIEKRQSVAFWCNPISGHATLYWYQQILGQGPKLLIQFQNNGVVDDSQLPKDRFSAERLKGVDSTLKIQPAKLEDSAVYLCASSLVGLVETQYFGPGTRLLVL.

V and J are TRBV28 and TRBJ1-2; TRBD1 agrees at 8 bases. The CDR3 runs 16 residues. V dropped 5 bases and J dropped 5; count of bases not matched to a gene: 13. Germline V CDR1 and CDR2: MDHEN, SYDVKM. The CDR3 DNA is TGTGCCAGCAGTCTAACTCAGGGGGCCGGCCTTTATGGCTACACCTTC. It specifies CASSLTQGAGLYGYTF.

This sequence joins TRBV5-1 and TRBJ2-1; 9 positions match TRBD1. Germline-derived CDR1 and CDR2 are SGHRS and YFSETQ. The V and J ends lost 4 bases and 5 bases, in that order; junction bases with no gene match: 7. This CDR3 contains 15 residues. CDR3 sequence: CASSPRTGENNEQFF. The DNA of the CDR3 is TGCGCCAGCAGCCCAAGGACAGGGGAAAACAATGAGCAGTTCTTC.

The chain has TRBV19 and TRBJ1-5; D gene ambiguous. Per the germline V gene, CDR1 is LNHDA and CDR2 is SQIVND (reference sequence). Trimming cost V 1 base and J 1 base, with 8 bases left between them. The CDR3 runs 15 residues. CDR3 nucleotide sequence: TGTGCCAGTAGTATAGGAGGGCTGAGCAATCAGCCCCAGCATTTT. This gives the protein CASSIGGLSNQPQHF.

The rearrangement uses TRBV18 and TRBJ1-4, with D perhaps TRBD1 (5 bases). The V end was cut by 2 bases, the J end by 8 bases, with 9 bases between. Germline V gives CDR1 KGHSH, CDR2 LQKENI. The CDR3 spans 13 residues. In DNA, the CDR3 is TGTGCCAGCTCACCAGGTCGGGGGGAAAAACTGTTTTTT. Its protein product is CASSPGRGEKLFF.

This chain connects TRBV18 to TRBJ2-1; D gene uncertain. Trimming removed 6 bases at V and 4 bases at J, with 10 bases between. Germline-derived CDR1 and CDR2 are KGHSH and LQKENI. The CDR3 contains 13 residues. DNA of the CDR3: TGTGCCAGCTCCGAGGCACAATACAATGAGCAGTTCTTC. It translates to CASSEAQYNEQFF.

The chain carries TRBV6-4 and TRBJ1-4; D ambiguous. Trimming left V 3 bases short and J 10 bases short, with 9 bases between. The CDR3 contains 12 residues. Germline CDR1 and CDR2: MRHNA and SNTAGT. The CDR3: CASSDIRGKLFF. CDR3 sequence (DNA): TGTGCCAGCAGTGATATCCGCGGAAAACTGTTTTTT.

The chain has TRBV5-1 and TRBJ1-3; TRBD1 agrees at 8 bases. The germline gives CDR1 SGHRS, CDR2 YFSETQ. Trimming cost V 3 bases and J 1 base; bases outside gene matches: 9. This CDR3 has 17 amino acids. The CDR3 sequence: CASSSLNRGDSGNTIYF. CDR3 sequence (DNA): TGCGCCAGCAGCTCTCTCAACAGGGGGGATTCTGGAAACACCATATATTTT.

This rearrangement joins TRBV6-5 to TRBJ1-5; 10 positions agree with TRBD1. V lost 4 bases to trimming and J lost 2 bases; unmatched junction nucleotides: 5. CDR1 is MNHEY and CDR2 is SVGAGI in the germline V gene. The CDR3 spans 16 residues. As DNA, the CDR3 is TGTGCCAGCAGTTCCCGGACAGGGGGGGGCAATCAGCCCCAGCATTTT. This codes for CASSSRTGGGNQPQHF.

This sequence joins TRBV9 and TRBJ2-7; 8 bases match TRBD2. Germline V CDR1 and CDR2: SGDLS, YYNGEE. The V and J ends lost 4 bases and 4 bases, in that order; junction bases with no gene match: 7. The CDR3 sequence is 14 residues long. The CDR3 region is CASSPISGGYEQYF. CDR3 sequence (DNA): TGTGCCAGCAGCCCCATCAGCGGGGGATACGAGCAGTACTTC.

The chain is built from TRBV7-2 and TRBJ2-7, with 7 bases aligning to TRBD2. This CDR3 is built from 14 residues. The germline gives CDR1 SGHTA, CDR2 FQGNSA. J gave up 0 bases and V 4 bases, and 3 bases lay outside the gene matches. The CDR3 loop is CASSSQRDSYEQYF. The CDR3 nucleotides read TGTGCCAGCAGCTCCCAGCGGGACTCCTACGAGCAGTACTTC.

The V call is TRBV5-1, the J call TRBJ2-1; the D gene is possibly TRBD2 (5 bases). The CDR3 is 16 amino acids. Trimming left V 4 bases short and J 0 bases short, with 14 bases between. Germline V gene lookup returns CDR1 SGHRS and CDR2 YFSETQ. The CDR3 reads CASSPLGEYSYNEQFF. The CDR3, as DNA: TGCGCCAGCAGCCCCCTCGGGGAGTACTCCTACAATGAGCAGTTCTTC.

This clone came up once. The V and J genes are TRBV5-1 and TRBJ1-5; 9 nucleotides match TRBD1. CDR3 size: 17 residues. Germline V gives CDR1 SGHRS, CDR2 YFSETQ. With V trimmed by 7 bases and J by 3 bases, 14 bases remained unmatched. CDR3 DNA sequence: TGCGCCAGCCCCCCCGTTGGGGACAGGGTTCCCAATCAGCCCCAGCATTTT. Protein product: CASPPVGDRVPNQPQHF.

V usage is TRBV6-5 and J usage is TRBJ1-1; TRBD1 is a possible D gene (5 bases). This CDR3 comprises 14 residues. The germline CDR1 and CDR2 sequences are MNHEY and SVGAGI. V was cut by 2 bases and J by 4 bases, with 11 bases left in between. The CDR3: CASSYGGGGTEAFF. The CDR3 DNA sequence: TGTGCCAGCAGTTACGGTGGGGGGGGCACTGAAGCTTTCTTT.

The chain recombines TRBV7-8 with TRBJ2-5; D gene unclear. CDR1 and CDR2 (germline): SGHVS, FQNEAQ. This CDR3 is 11 amino acids long. V lost 5 bases, J lost 2 bases, and 3 bases lay in between. CDR3 nucleotide sequence: TGTGCCAGCAGCCTACAAGAGACCCAGTACTTC. Translation gives CASSLQETQYF.

The chain recombines TRBV5-1 with TRBJ2-1; 7 bases fit TRBD2. J was trimmed by 9 bases and V by 0 bases; bases with no gene match: 9. The CDR3 loop spans 15 amino acids. Germline values: CDR1 SGHRS, CDR2 YFSETQ. DNA for the CDR3: TGCGCCAGCAGCTTGGTGGCGGGGGAGGGCGGTGAGCAGTTCTTC. Translated: CASSLVAGEGGEQFF.

The chain uses TRBV5-6 and TRBJ1-2; D remains ambiguous. CDR1 and CDR2 (germline): SGHDT, YYEEEE. V was pared by 1 base and J by 4 bases, with 8 bases between. The CDR3 spans 13 residues. The CDR3 DNA is TGTGCCAGCAGCTTGACAGTGCCCTATGGCTACACCTTC. This sequence encodes CASSLTVPYGYTF.

V gene TRBV6-4 combines with J gene TRBJ2-1, with 10 positions matching TRBD1. Germline assignment: CDR1 MRHNA and CDR2 SNTAGT. There are 15 residues in the CDR3. V shed 6 bases and J 7 bases; nucleotides not matched to a gene: 9. CDR3 DNA: TGTGCCAGCAGCGCTGCAGGACAGGGGGTGAATGAGCAGTTCTTC. Its protein product is CASSAAGQGVNEQFF.

This chain links TRBV6-6 with TRBJ1-2; TRBD1 matches 7 bases. V dropped 6 bases and J dropped 4; count of bases not matched to a gene: 14. Germline CDR1 is MNHNY and CDR2 is SVGAGI (reference sequence). There are 16 residues in the CDR3. CDR3 in amino acids: CASSRDSEVGGYGYTF. In nucleotides, the CDR3 is TGTGCCAGCAGCCGGGACAGCGAAGTTGGGGGCTATGGCTACACCTTC.

The rearrangement links TRBV7-6 to TRBJ1-1; D is undetermined. CDR3 length: 14 amino acids. CDR1 is SGHVS, CDR2 FNYEAQ, per germline. V was trimmed by 0 bases and J by 1 base, leaving 6 bases between them. CDR3 DNA sequence: TGTGCCAGCAGCTTAGCACCAGGGAACACTGAAGCTTTCTTT. This translates into CASSLAPGNTEAFF.

Concerning this clone: Mismatch with germline at one junction end may stem from a read error. J is TRBJ2-5 and V is TRBV7-6, with TRBD1 matching over 11 bases. Germline lookup yields CDR1 SGHVS and CDR2 FNYEAQ. The CDR3 contains 15 residues. CDR3 protein: CASSQPGQGEEAQYF. As DNA, the CDR3 is TGTGCCAGCAGCCAACCGGGACAGGGGGAAGAGGCCCAGTACTTC.